The T cell receptor beta chain described here comes from a study of cytomegalovirus exposure and HLA in healthy donors. Using immunoSEQ multiplex PCR, the repertoire was profiled, and TCRdb retains in-frame clones only, with some absent. The sample carries around 98,000 clones, roughly 89% recorded once. The sequence came from a woman aged 30 to 39 in good health and CMV-seronegative. Specimen: PBMCs.

CDR3 sequence: CASSSSTGNYEQYF. The CDR3 DNA reads TGTGCCAGCAGCTCGTCGACAGGGAACTACGAGCAGTACTTC. The J gene is TRBJ2-7, the V gene TRBV7-3; 7 nucleotides match TRBD1. The CDR3 runs to 14 residues. V lost 4 bases and J lost 3; bases outside the gene matches: 6. Germline V gene lookup returns CDR1 SGHTA and CDR2 FQGTGA.